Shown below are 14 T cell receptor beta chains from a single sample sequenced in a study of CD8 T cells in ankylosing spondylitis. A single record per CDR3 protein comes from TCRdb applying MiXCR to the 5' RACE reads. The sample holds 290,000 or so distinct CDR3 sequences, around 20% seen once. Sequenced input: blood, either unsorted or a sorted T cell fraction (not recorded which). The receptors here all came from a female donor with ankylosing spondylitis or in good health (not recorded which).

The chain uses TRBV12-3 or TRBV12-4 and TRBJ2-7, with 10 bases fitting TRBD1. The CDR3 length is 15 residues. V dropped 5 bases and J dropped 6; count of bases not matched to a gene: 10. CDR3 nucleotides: TGTGCCAGCAGTAAAATCGGGACAGGGGCGCCCGAGCAGTACTTC. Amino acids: CASSKIGTGAPEQYF.

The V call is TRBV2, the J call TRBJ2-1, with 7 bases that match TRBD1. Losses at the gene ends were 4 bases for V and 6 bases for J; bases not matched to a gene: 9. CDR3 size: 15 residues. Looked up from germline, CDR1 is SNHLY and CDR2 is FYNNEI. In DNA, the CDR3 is TGTGCCAGCAGTGGAAACAGGGGTGTCTCCAATGAGCAGTTCTTC. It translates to CASSGNRGVSNEQFF.

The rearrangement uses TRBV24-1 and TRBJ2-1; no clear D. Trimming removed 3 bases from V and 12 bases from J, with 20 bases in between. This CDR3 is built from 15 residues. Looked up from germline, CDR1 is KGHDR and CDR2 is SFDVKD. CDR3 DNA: TGTGCCACCAGTGATGGCCCCCGGCCGTATCTGGGGCAGTTCTTC. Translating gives CATSDGPRPYLGQFF.

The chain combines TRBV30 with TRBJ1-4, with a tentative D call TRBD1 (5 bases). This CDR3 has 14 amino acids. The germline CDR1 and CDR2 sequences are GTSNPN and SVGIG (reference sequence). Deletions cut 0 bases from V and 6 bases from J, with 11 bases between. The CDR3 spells CAWSVRVLDEKLFF. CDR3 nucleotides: TGTGCCTGGAGTGTCAGGGTACTCGATGAAAAACTGTTTTTT.

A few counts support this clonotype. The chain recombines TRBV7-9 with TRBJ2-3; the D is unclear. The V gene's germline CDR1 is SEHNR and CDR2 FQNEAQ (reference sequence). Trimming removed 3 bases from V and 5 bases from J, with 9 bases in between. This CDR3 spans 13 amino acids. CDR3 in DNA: TGTGCCAGCAGCTTCAGGATCGGAGATACGCAGTATTTT. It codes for CASSFRIGDTQYF.

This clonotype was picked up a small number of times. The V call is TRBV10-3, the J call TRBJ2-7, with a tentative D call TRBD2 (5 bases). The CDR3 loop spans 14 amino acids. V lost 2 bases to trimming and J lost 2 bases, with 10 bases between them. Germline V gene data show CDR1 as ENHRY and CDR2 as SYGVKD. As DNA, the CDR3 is TGTGCCATCAGTGAGGCCGGACTCCCCTACGAGCAGTACTTC. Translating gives CAISEAGLPYEQYF.

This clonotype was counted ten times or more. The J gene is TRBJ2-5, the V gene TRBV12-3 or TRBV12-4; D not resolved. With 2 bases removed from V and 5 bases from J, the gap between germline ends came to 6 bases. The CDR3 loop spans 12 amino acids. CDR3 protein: CASSLTRETQYF. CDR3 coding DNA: TGTGCCAGCAGTTTAACCCGGGAGACCCAGTACTTC.

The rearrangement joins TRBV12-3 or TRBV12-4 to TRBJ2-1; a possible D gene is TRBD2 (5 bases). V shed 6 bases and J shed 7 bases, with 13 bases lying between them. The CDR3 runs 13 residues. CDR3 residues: CASRRMTGNEQFF. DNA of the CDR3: TGTGCCAGCAGACGGATGACGGGGAATGAGCAGTTCTTC.

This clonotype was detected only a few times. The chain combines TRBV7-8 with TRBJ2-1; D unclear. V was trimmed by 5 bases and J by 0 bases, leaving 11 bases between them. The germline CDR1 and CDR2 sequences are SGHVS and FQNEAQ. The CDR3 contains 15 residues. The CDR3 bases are TGTGCCAGCAGCCCCCACATGAGCTCCTACAATGAGCAGTTCTTC. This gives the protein CASSPHMSSYNEQFF.

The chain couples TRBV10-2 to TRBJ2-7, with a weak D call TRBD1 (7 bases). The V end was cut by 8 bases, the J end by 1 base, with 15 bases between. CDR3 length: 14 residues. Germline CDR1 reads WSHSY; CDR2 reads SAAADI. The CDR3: CASGGTALSYEQYF. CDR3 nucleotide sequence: TGCGCCAGCGGGGGGACAGCGCTTTCCTACGAGCAGTACTTC.

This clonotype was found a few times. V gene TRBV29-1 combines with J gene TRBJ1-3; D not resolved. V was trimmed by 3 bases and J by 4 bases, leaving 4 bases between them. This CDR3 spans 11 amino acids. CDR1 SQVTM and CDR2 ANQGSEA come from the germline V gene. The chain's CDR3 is CSVENGNTIYF. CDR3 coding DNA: TGCAGCGTTGAGAACGGAAACACCATATATTTT. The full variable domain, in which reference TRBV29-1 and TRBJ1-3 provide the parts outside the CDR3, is SAVISQKPSRDICQRGTSLTIQCQVDSQVTMMFWYRQQPGQSLTLIATANQGSEATYESGFVIDKFPISRPNLTFSTLTVSNMSPEDSSIYLCSVENGNTIYFGEGSWLTVV.

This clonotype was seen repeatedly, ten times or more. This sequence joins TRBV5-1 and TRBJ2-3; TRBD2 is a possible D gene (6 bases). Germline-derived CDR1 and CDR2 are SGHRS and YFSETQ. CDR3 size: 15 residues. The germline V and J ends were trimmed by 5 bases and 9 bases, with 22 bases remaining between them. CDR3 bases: TGCGCCAGCAGTAAGTCGGGAGCCGACCAGACGACGCAGTATTTT. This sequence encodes CASSKSGADQTTQYF.

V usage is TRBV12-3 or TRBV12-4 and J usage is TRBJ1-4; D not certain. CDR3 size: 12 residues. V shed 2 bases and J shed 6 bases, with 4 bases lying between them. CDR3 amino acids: CASSLSDEKLFF. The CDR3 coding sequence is TGTGCCAGCAGTTTATCTGATGAAAAACTGTTTTTT.

The CDR3 reads CSASRGLTSATQYF. In DNA form, the CDR3 reads TGCAGTGCCTCCCGGGGGCTGACCTCTGCGACCCAGTACTTC. V gene TRBV20-1 combines with J gene TRBJ2-5, with D perhaps assigned TRBD1 or TRBD2 (6 bases each). Trimming stripped 6 bases from V and 7 bases from J, with 21 bases between. Germline V gene data show CDR1 as DFQATT and CDR2 as SNEGSKA (reference sequence). There are 14 residues in the CDR3.